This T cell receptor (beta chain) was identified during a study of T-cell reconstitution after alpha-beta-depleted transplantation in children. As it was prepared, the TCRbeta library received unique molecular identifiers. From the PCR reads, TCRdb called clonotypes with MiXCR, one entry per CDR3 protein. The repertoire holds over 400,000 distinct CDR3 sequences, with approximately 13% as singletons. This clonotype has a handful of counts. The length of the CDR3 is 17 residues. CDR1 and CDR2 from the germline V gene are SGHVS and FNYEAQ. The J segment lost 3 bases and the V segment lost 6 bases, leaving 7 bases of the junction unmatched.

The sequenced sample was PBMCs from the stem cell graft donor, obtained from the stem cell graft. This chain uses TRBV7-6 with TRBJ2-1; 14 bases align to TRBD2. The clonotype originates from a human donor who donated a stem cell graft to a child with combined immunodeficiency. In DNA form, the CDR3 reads TGTGCCAGCAGACAGACTAGCGGGGGGGCGGTCTACAATGAGCAGTTCTTC. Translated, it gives CASRQTSGGAVYNEQFF.